The clone carrying this TCR beta chain came up a few times. This entry is derived from a study of metastatic and nonmetastatic thyroid tumors. TCRdb used MiXCR to call clones anew from the PCR reads. Seen here are roughly 9,900 clones, 28% observed once, and the top ten hold under 12%. Every patient was untreated before thyroid surgery. From germline, CDR1 is LNHDA and CDR2 SQIVND (reference sequence). V shed 5 bases and J shed 5 bases, with 18 bases lying between them. This CDR3 spans 15 amino acids. The J gene is TRBJ1-2, the V gene TRBV19; D gene uncertain. The sequence derives from a male donor with papillary thyroid cancer or a benign thyroid nodule (not recorded which). Some clones in this sample may be carry-over from other donors' samples. The specimen sequenced was tumor tissue. CDR3 in amino acids: CASSERERVWYGYTF. The CDR3 nucleotides read TGTGCCAGTAGTGAGCGGGAGAGGGTGTGGTATGGCTACACCTTC.